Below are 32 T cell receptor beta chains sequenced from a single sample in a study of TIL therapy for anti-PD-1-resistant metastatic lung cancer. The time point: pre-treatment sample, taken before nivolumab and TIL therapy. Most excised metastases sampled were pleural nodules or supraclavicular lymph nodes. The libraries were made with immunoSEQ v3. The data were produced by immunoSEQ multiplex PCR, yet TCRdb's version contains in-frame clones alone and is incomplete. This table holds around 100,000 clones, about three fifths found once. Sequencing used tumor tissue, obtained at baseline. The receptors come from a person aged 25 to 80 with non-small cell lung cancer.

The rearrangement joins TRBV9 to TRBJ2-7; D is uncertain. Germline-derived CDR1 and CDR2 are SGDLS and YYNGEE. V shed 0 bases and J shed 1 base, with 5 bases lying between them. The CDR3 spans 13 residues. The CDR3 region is CASSVEGSYEQYF. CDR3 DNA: TGTGCCAGCAGCGTAGAAGGGTCCTACGAGCAGTACTTC.

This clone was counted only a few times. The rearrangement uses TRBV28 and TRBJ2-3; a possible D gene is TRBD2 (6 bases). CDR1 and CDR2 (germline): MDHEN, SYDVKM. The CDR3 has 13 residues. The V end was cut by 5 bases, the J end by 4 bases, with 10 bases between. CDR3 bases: TGTGCCAGCAGTGGGGCTAGCGCAGATACGCAGTATTTT. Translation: CASSGASADTQYF.

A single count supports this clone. The CDR3 DNA is TGTGCCAGCAGCTTTGGGACTAGCCCCTACAATGAGCAGTTCTTC. Translating it yields CASSFGTSPYNEQFF. J is TRBJ2-1 and V is TRBV7-2; 9 bases are a match to TRBD2. The germline V gene encodes CDR1 SGHTA and CDR2 FQGNSA. The CDR3 is 15 amino acids. The V and J ends lost 3 bases and 2 bases, in that order; junction bases with no gene match: 2.

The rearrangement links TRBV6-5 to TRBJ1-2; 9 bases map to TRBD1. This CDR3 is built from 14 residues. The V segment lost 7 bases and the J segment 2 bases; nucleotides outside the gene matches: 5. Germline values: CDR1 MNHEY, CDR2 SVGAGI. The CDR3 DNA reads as TGTGCCAGCACCCCACAGGGGGCGAACTATGGCTACACCTTC. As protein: CASTPQGANYGYTF.

The CDR3 is CASSPGTAYGYTF. Written as DNA, the CDR3 is TGTGCCAGCAGCCCGGGGACAGCCTATGGCTACACCTTC. The rearrangement links TRBV9 to TRBJ1-2; TRBD1 aligns across 7 bases. The CDR3 spans 13 residues. Per the germline V gene, CDR1 is SGDLS and CDR2 is YYNGEE. The V and J ends lost 4 bases and 4 bases, in that order; junction bases with no gene match: 4.

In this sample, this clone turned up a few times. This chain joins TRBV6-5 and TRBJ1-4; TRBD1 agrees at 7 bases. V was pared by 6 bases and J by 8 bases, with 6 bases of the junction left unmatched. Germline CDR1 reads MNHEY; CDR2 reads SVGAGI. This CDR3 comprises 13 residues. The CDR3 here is CASRLLQGEKLFF. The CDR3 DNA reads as TGTGCCAGCAGATTACTACAGGGGGAAAAACTGTTTTTT.

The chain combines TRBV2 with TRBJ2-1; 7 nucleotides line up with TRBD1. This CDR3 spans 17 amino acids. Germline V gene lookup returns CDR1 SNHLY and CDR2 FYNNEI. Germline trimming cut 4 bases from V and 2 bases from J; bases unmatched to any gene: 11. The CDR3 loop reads CASSGTNRGQTYNEQFF. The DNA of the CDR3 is TGTGCCAGCAGTGGAACCAACAGGGGCCAAACCTACAATGAGCAGTTCTTC.

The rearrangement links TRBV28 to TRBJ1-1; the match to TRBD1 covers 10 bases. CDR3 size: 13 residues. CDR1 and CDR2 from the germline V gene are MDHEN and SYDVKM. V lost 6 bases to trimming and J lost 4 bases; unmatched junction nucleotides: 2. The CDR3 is CASRGQGFTEAFF. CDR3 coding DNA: TGTGCCAGCAGGGGACAGGGGTTCACTGAAGCTTTCTTT.

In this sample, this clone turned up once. The CDR3 is CASSWDPPNTGELFF. DNA for the CDR3: TGTGCCAGCTCTTGGGACCCTCCGAACACCGGGGAGCTGTTTTTT. V usage is TRBV27 and J usage is TRBJ2-2; either TRBD1 or TRBD2 may supply D (5 bases each). This CDR3 comprises 15 residues. Trimming took 8 bases from V and 0 from J, leaving 13 bases between them. The V gene's germline CDR1 is MNHEY and CDR2 SMNVEV (reference sequence).

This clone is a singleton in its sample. CDR3 in DNA: TGCAGCGTGCGGGTCACTGCGTACAATGAGCAGTTCTTC. This translates into CSVRVTAYNEQFF. This chain links TRBV29-1 with TRBJ2-1; possibly TRBD2 for D (5 bases). The germline V gene encodes CDR1 SQVTM and CDR2 ANQGSEA. V lost 6 bases and J lost 4, with 13 bases in between. This CDR3 comprises 13 residues.

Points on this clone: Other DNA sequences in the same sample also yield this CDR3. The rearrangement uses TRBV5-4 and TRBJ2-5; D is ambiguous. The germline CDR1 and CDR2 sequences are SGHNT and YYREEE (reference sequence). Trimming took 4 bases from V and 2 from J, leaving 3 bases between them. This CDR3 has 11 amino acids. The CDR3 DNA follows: TGTGCCAGCAGCCAACAAGAGACCCAGTACTTC. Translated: CASSQQETQYF.

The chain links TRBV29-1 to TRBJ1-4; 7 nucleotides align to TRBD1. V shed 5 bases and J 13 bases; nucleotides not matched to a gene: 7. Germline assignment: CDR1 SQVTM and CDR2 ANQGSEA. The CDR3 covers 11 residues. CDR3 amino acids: CSVRTGGGLFF. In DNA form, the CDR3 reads TGCAGCGTTCGGACAGGTGGGGGACTGTTTTTT.

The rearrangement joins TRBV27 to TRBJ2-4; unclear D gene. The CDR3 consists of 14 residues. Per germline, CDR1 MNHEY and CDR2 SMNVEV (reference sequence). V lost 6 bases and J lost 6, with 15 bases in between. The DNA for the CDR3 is TGTGCCAGCAGCACGCTCCCGATTGGAAACATTCAGTACTTC. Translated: CASSTLPIGNIQYF.

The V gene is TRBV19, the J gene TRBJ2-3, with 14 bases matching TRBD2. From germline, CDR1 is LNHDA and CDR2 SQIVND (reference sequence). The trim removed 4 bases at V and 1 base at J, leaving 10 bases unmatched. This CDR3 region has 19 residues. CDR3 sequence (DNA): TGTGCCAGTAGTAAGAGGGGCCCGGGACTAGCGGGAGGCACAGATACGCAGTATTTT. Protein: CASSKRGPGLAGGTDTQYF. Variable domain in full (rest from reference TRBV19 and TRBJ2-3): DGGITQSPKYLFRKEGQNVTLSCEQNLNHDAMYWYRQDPGQGLRLIYYSQIVNDFQKGDIAEGYSVSREKKESFPLTVTSAQKNPTAFYLCASSKRGPGLAGGTDTQYFGPGTRLTVL.

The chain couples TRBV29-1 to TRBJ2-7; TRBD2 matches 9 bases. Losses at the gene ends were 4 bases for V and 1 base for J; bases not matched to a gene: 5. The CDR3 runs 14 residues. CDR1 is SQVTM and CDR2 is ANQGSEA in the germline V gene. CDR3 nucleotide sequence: TGCAGCGTTGTCCTTAGCGGGGGTTCCTACGAGCAGTACTTC. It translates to CSVVLSGGSYEQYF.

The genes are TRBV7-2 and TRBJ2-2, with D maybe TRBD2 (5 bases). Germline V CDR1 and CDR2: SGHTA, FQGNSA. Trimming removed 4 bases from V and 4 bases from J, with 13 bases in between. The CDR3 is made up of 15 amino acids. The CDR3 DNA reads TGTGCCAGCAGCTCCCGAAGGGCGGGCACCGGGGAGCTGTTTTTT. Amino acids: CASSSRRAGTGELFF.

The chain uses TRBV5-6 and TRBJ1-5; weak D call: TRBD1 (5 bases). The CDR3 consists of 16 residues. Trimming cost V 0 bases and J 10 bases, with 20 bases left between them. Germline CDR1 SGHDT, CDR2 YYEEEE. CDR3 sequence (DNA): TGTGCCAGCAGCTTGGCCCTGGAAGGGGCTCTGGGACCCCAGCATTTT. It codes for CASSLALEGALGPQHF.

In DNA, the CDR3 is TGTGCCAGCAGCGTTTCTGCAGGGGGCTACGAGCAGTACTTC. Translating it yields CASSVSAGGYEQYF. The chain recombines TRBV7-2 with TRBJ2-7; 7 bases line up with TRBD1. This CDR3 contains 14 residues. Looked up from germline, CDR1 is SGHTA and CDR2 is FQGNSA. Trimming cost V 5 bases and J 3 bases; bases outside gene matches: 7.

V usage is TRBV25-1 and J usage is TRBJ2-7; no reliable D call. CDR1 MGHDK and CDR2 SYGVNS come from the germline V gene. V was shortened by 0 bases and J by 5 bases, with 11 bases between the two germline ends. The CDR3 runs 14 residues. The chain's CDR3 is CASSEYGGRNEQYF. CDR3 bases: TGTGCCAGCAGTGAATATGGCGGCCGAAACGAGCAGTACTTC.

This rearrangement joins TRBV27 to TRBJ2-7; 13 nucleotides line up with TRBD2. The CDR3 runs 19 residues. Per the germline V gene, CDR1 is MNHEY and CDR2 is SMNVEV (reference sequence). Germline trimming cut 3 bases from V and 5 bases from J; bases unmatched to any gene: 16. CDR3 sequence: CASSFFAPGTSGKLDEQYF. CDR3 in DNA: TGTGCCAGCAGTTTTTTCGCCCCCGGGACTAGCGGGAAGCTGGACGAGCAGTACTTC.

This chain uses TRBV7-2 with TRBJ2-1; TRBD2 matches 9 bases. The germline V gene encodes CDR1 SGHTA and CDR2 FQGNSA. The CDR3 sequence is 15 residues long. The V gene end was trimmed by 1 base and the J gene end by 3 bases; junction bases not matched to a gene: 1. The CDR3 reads CASSLGTSDYNEQFF. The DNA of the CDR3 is TGTGCCAGCAGCTTAGGGACTAGCGACTACAATGAGCAGTTCTTC.

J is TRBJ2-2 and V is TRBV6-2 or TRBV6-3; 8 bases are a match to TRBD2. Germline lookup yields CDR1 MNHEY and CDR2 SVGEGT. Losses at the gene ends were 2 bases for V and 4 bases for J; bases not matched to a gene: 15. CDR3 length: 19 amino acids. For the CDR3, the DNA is TGTGCCAGCAGTTACCCCGACTCTCCGGGGGGGAGGAGCACCGGGGAGCTGTTTTTT. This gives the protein CASSYPDSPGGRSTGELFF.

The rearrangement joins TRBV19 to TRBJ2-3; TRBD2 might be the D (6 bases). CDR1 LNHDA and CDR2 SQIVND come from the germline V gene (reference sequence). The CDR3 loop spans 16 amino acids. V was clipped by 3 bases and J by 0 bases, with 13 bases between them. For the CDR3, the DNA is TGTGCCAGTAGTATGTGGGGCGGGGCAAGCACAGATACGCAGTATTTT. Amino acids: CASSMWGGASTDTQYF.

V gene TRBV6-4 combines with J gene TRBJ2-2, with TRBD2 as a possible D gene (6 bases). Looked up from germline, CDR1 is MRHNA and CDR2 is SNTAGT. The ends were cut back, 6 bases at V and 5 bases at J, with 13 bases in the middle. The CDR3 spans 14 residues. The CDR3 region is CASSRLGSTGELFF. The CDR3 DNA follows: TGTGCCAGCAGCAGACTAGGTTCTACCGGGGAGCTGTTTTTT.

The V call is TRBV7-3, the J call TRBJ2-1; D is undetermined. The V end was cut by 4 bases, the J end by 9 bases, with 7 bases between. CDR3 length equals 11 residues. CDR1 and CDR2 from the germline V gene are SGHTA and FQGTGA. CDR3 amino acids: CASSSGGEQFF. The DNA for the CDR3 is TGTGCCAGCAGCTCGGGCGGTGAGCAGTTCTTC.

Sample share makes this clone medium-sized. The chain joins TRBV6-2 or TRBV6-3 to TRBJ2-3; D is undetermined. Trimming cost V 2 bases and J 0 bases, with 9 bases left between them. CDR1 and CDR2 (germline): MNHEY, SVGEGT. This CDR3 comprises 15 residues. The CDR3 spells CASSYRDRSTDTQYF. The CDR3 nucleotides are TGTGCCAGCAGTTACAGGGATAGGAGCACAGATACGCAGTATTTT.

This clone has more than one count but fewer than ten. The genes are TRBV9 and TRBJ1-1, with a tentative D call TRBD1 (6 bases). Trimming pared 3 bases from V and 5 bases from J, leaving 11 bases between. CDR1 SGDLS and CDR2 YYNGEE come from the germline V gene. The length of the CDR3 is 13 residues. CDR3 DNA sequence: TGTGCCAGCAGCGCGATACAGGGAACTGAAGCTTTCTTT. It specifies CASSAIQGTEAFF.

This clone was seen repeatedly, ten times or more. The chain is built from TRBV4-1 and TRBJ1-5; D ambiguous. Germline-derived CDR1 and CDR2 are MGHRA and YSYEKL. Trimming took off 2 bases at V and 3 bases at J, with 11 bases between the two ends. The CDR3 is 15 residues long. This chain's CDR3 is CASSQIDLSNQPQHF. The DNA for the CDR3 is TGCGCCAGCAGCCAAATCGATTTGTCCAATCAGCCCCAGCATTTT.

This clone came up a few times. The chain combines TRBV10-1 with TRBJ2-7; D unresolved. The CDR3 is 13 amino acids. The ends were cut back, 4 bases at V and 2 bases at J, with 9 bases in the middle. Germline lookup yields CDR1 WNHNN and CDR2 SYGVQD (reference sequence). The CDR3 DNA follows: TGCGCCAGCAGTGGGTCAGCAACCTACGAGCAGTACTTC. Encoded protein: CASSGSATYEQYF.

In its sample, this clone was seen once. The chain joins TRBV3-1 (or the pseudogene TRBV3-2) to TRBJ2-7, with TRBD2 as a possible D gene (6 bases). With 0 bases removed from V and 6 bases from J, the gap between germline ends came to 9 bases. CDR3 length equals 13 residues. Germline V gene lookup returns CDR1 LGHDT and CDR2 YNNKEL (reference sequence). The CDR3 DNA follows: TGTGCCAGCAGCCAAGAGAGGAGGGCCGAGCAGTACTTC. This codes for CASSQERRAEQYF.

CDR3 in amino acids: CATSTSSYNSPLHF. DNA for the CDR3: TGTGCCACCTCCACAAGCTCCTATAATTCACCCCTCCACTTT. This chain links TRBV15 with TRBJ1-6; D ambiguous. This CDR3 has 14 residues. Trimming removed 8 bases at V and 0 bases at J, with 8 bases between. CDR1 is LNHNV, CDR2 YYDKDF, per germline (reference sequence).

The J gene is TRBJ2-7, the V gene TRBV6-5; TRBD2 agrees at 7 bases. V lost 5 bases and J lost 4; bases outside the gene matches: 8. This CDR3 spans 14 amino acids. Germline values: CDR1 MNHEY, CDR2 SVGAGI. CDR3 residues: CASSPWLAAYEQYF. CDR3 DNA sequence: TGTGCCAGCAGTCCCTGGCTAGCGGCATACGAGCAGTACTTC.